Below, 5 T cell receptor beta chains from the same sample are listed, as sequenced in a study of shared clonotypes between healthy human individuals. This table comes from immunoSEQ multiplex PCR, and its TCRdb copy is limited to in-frame clones, with some not included. The top ten clones hold around 0.37% of a sample with 2 million to 3 million clones, approximately 93% of them seen once. The sequencing input was naive CD4+ T cells from PBMCs. Subset reported: CD45RA+ positively selected. The receptor set was obtained from a man aged 18 to 29 in good health. Some clones in this sample may be carry-over from other donors' samples.

This sequence joins TRBV7-9 and TRBJ1-4; maybe TRBD1 (5 bases). V lost 7 bases to trimming and J lost 3 bases, with 12 bases between them. Germline CDR1 SEHNR, CDR2 FQNEAQ (reference sequence). This CDR3 comprises 14 residues. The CDR3 DNA reads as TGTGCCAGCAACTTCGGCAGGGCTAATGAAAAACTGTTTTTT. Amino acids: CASNFGRANEKLFF.

The gene calls are TRBV28 and TRBJ2-4; 7 positions match TRBD1. The germline V gene encodes CDR1 MDHEN and CDR2 SYDVKM. This CDR3 comprises 15 residues. The ends lost 5 bases at V and 0 bases at J; junction bases unmatched: 4. The CDR3 loop reads CASSPGGTAKNIQYF. CDR3 DNA: TGTGCCAGCAGTCCAGGGGGAACAGCCAAAAACATTCAGTACTTC.

The chain employs TRBV7-8 and TRBJ2-1; 8 nucleotides match TRBD1. This CDR3 spans 15 amino acids. With V trimmed by 4 bases and J by 8 bases, 10 bases remained unmatched. Germline lookup yields CDR1 SGHVS and CDR2 FQNEAQ. The CDR3 spells CASSSNTGGGDEQFF. The CDR3 DNA sequence: TGTGCCAGCAGCTCGAATACAGGGGGAGGCGATGAGCAGTTCTTC.

The V gene is TRBV6-5, the J gene TRBJ1-1; 7 bases align to TRBD1. In germline, CDR1 is MNHEY, CDR2 SVGAGI. The V and J ends lost 5 bases and 1 base, in that order; junction bases with no gene match: 7. This CDR3 has 15 residues. The CDR3 region is CASSRRTGQNTEAFF. The CDR3 DNA reads as TGTGCCAGCAGTCGAAGGACAGGCCAGAACACTGAAGCTTTCTTT.

This chain uses TRBV19 with TRBJ2-3, with 7 bases matching TRBD1. V trimming: 5 bases; J trimming: 1 base; junction bases outside the gene matches: 3. The CDR3 spans 14 residues. The germline V gene encodes CDR1 LNHDA and CDR2 SQIVND (reference sequence). CDR3 in DNA: TGTGCCAGTAGTTGGGACAGACGCACAGATACGCAGTATTTT. This encodes CASSWDRRTDTQYF.